This section outlines one T cell receptor (beta chain) sequence together with its context. Measured with immunoSEQ multiplex PCR; TCRdb has only the in-frame clones, and not every one. The repertoire has roughly 250,000 clones, about 87% of them found once; the top ten carry roughly 2.6%. The CDR3 sequence is 15 residues long. V trimming: 0 bases; J trimming: 4 bases; junction bases outside the gene matches: 4. Germline CDR1 and CDR2: SGDLS and YYNGEE. This record belongs to a study of blood T cell repertoires in COVID-19. Residents of over 20 US areas, aged roughly 18 to 95 years, made up the participants.

This clonotype was obtained from a woman in her 30s with acute COVID-19. The sequenced sample consisted of PBMCs or T cells enriched from blood (not recorded which). The genes are TRBV9 and TRBJ1-3; TRBD1 matches 7 bases. The CDR3: CASSVDPTGGNTIYF. As DNA, the CDR3 is TGTGCCAGCAGCGTAGACCCGACAGGGGGAAACACCATATATTTT.